This TCR beta chain was captured by sequencing in a study of tumor-infiltrating lymphocytes in localized non-small cell lung cancer. Study summary: Patients included smokers and never-smokers with various histologies, some sampled after neoadjuvant chemotherapy. From each patient, both tumor and uninvolved lung, non-adjacent to tumor, were sampled.

Produced via immunoSEQ multiplex PCR; TCRdb's table is partial and in-frame only. The sample records roughly 5,100 clones, approximately 95% being singletons. Study-level points and caveats: No T-cell fraction difference was seen between IM1 and IM2 tumors.

Points on this clone: The antigen is undetermined.

The CDR3 has 15 residues. The V end was cut by 0 bases, the J end by 3 bases, with 9 bases between. CDR1 and CDR2 (germline): SGDLS, YYNGEE. The source is a human donor with non-small cell lung cancer. This chain uses TRBV9 with TRBJ2-2, with D perhaps TRBD1 (6 bases). Sequencing was performed on uninvolved lung tissue not adjacent to the tumor. The CDR3 coding sequence is TGTGCCAGCAGCGTAGGCAGGGGTCACACCGGGGAGCTGTTTTTT. Translated, it gives CASSVGRGHTGELFF.